The entry below describes one TCR beta chain. What it recognizes is unknown. TCR beta CDR3 regions were amplified from RNA transcripts. First-round RT-PCR with HTBI primers amplified the TCR CDR3 region. TCRdb reprocessed the multiplex PCR reads with MiXCR, giving one entry per CDR3 protein. The sample has about 600,000 distinct CDR3 sequences, approximately 15% seen once. This entry belongs to a study of T cells in Graves' hyperthyroidism and ophthalmopathy. Study in general: At the time of initial diagnosis and before any treatment, peripheral blood was collected.

V was pared by 7 bases and J by 0 bases, with 16 bases between. The CDR3 length is 17 residues. Germline V gene sequence: CDR1 MDHEN, CDR2 SYDVKM. Study conclusions and caveats: Ophthalmopathy could be told apart from stable hyperthyroidism with a 13 V-J model. Most clonotypes that expanded in the thyroid above 0.001 also showed up in blood.

The sequencing sample was made of blood. V and J are TRBV28 and TRBJ1-6; D is unresolved. The clonotype comes from a woman younger than 35 with Graves' ophthalmopathy. CDR3 protein: CASIGIGKSSYNSPLHF. Here the CDR3 DNA reads TGTGCCAGCATTGGAATTGGAAAAAGCTCCTATAATTCACCCCTCCACTTT.